Below, 18 T cell receptor beta chains from the same sample are listed, as sequenced in a study of T cell repertoires in cytomegalovirus infection. Their target antigens are unknown. From the reads, TCRdb called clonotypes with MiXCR, one entry per CDR3 protein. The data show tens of thousands of distinct CDR3 sequences, roughly 44% seen once. The sample consisted of CD8+ T cells from cultured PBMCs, taken from culture after CMV antigen stimulation. The origin of the receptors is a human donor in good health (CMV status not recorded). Some clones in this sample may be carry-over from other donors' samples.

This clonotype came up a few times. The V and J genes are TRBV6-2 or TRBV6-3 and TRBJ2-7, with 7 nucleotides matching TRBD2. From germline, CDR1 is MNHEY and CDR2 SVGEGT. V was clipped by 5 bases and J by 2 bases; unmatched bases: 9. The length of the CDR3 is 15 residues. CDR3 nucleotide sequence: TGTGCCAGCAGTGTCTCCGGGACTAAAACCTACGAGCAGTACTTC. Its translation: CASSVSGTKTYEQYF.

V gene TRBV9 combines with J gene TRBJ2-1; no reliable D call. Germline values: CDR1 SGDLS, CDR2 YYNGEE. Trimming stripped 0 bases from V and 8 bases from J, with 6 bases between. This CDR3 region has 12 residues. In DNA, the CDR3 is TGTGCCAGCAGCGTAGCTGGGGATGAGCAGTTCTTC. It specifies CASSVAGDEQFF.

The J gene is TRBJ2-1, the V gene TRBV12-3 or TRBV12-4; 11 bases are a match to TRBD2. The CDR3 is 15 amino acids. V lost 6 bases and J lost 2; bases outside the gene matches: 3. CDR3 residues: CASSTSGSAYNEQFF. CDR3 DNA sequence: TGTGCCAGCAGCACTAGCGGGAGCGCCTACAATGAGCAGTTCTTC.

Remarks on this clonotype: Because the CDR3 is missing its conserved closing phenylalanine or tryptophan, this is likely a read error. V gene TRBV7-8 combines with J gene TRBJ2-6; the D is unclear. This CDR3 comprises 16 residues. Germline V gene lookup returns CDR1 SGHVS and CDR2 FQNEAQ. Trimming stripped 2 bases from V and 4 bases from J, with 12 bases between. The DNA of the CDR3 is TGTGCCAGCAGCTTAACGAGAATGGCGGGGGCCAACGTCCTGACTTTA. As protein: CASSLTRMAGANVLTL.

This chain links TRBV19 with TRBJ2-3; TRBD1 is a possible D gene (6 bases). The CDR3 spans 15 residues. Per germline, CDR1 LNHDA and CDR2 SQIVND (reference sequence). Trimming cost V 8 bases and J 4 bases, with 19 bases left between them. The CDR3 region is CASAPGQGWSDTQYF. The CDR3 DNA follows: TGTGCCAGTGCCCCCGGGCAGGGGTGGTCAGATACGCAGTATTTT.

The chain links TRBV7-8 to TRBJ1-2, with D uncertain. The CDR3 is 18 amino acids. CDR1 is SGHVS and CDR2 is FQNEAQ in the germline V gene. V was cut by 1 base and J by 4 bases, with 22 bases left in between. The chain's CDR3 is CASSLGTAITLSSYGYTF. The DNA of the CDR3 is TGTGCCAGCAGCTTAGGAACAGCCATTACATTGTCGAGCTATGGCTACACCTTC.

The sample holds a few counts of this clonotype. This chain joins TRBV7-4 and TRBJ2-7; D tentatively reads TRBD1 or TRBD2 (6 bases each). Trimming cost V 4 bases and J 0 bases, with 13 bases left between them. Looked up from germline, CDR1 is SGHVT and CDR2 is SQSDAQ. There are 15 residues in the CDR3. Here the CDR3 DNA reads TGTGCCAGCAGCTCGAGGGGGGACGGCTCCTACGAGCAGTACTTC. Residues: CASSSRGDGSYEQYF.

This clonotype showed up just a few times. The chain carries TRBV7-8 and TRBJ2-3; 7 nucleotides align to TRBD2. The germline CDR1 and CDR2 sequences are SGHVS and FQNEAQ. The CDR3 spans 16 residues. V was pared by 5 bases and J by 0 bases, with 8 bases of the junction left unmatched. CDR3 region: CASSPRGGTSTDTQYF. The CDR3, as DNA: TGTGCCAGCAGCCCCCGGGGAGGGACTAGCACAGATACGCAGTATTTT. Based on the CDR3 plus reference TRBV7-8 and TRBJ2-3, the full variable domain is GAGVSQSPRYKVAKRGQDVALRCDPISGHVSLFWYQQALGQGPEFLTYFQNEAQLDKSGLPSDRFFAERPEGSVSTLKIQRTQQEDSAVYLCASSPRGGTSTDTQYFGPGTRLTVL.

The V call is TRBV7-3, the J call TRBJ2-2, with 8 bases matching TRBD1. The CDR3 is 13 amino acids. After removal of 6 bases from V and 13 bases from J, the junction contained 10 bases not matched to a gene. The germline CDR1 and CDR2 sequences are SGHTA and FQGTGA. The CDR3 reads CASRGQDRQGLFF. The CDR3 DNA reads as TGTGCCAGCAGGGGACAGGACAGGCAGGGGCTGTTTTTT. The full variable domain, with the rest looked up from reference TRBV7-3 and TRBJ2-2, is GAGVSQTPSNKVTEKGKYVELRCDPISGHTALYWYRQSLGQGPEFLIYFQGTGAADDSGLPNDRFFAVRPEGSVSTLKIQRTERGDSAVYLCASRGQDRQGLFFGEGSRLTVL.

The V call is TRBV20-1, the J call TRBJ2-7; 10 bases align to TRBD2. With V trimmed by 6 bases and J by 1 base, 6 bases remained unmatched. The CDR3 extends over 14 amino acids. Germline V CDR1 and CDR2: DFQATT, SNEGSKA (reference sequence). CDR3 residues: CSAQGLAESYEQYF. CDR3 DNA sequence: TGCAGTGCCCAAGGACTAGCGGAGTCCTACGAGCAGTACTTC.

The gene calls are TRBV7-6 and TRBJ1-1, with 10 bases aligning to TRBD1. The CDR3 is made up of 14 amino acids. The germline V gene encodes CDR1 SGHVS and CDR2 FNYEAQ. The V gene end was trimmed by 4 bases and the J gene end by 3 bases; junction bases not matched to a gene: 2. The DNA of the CDR3 is TGTGCCAGCAGCTCGGACAGGGGGGACACTGAAGCTTTCTTT. Translating it yields CASSSDRGDTEAFF.

This clonotype has only one observation. This chain uses TRBV19 with TRBJ1-1, with 7 bases matching TRBD1. This CDR3 is built from 15 residues. V shed 5 bases, J shed 3 bases, and the junction held 9 bases outside the gene matches. Germline lookup yields CDR1 LNHDA and CDR2 SQIVND (reference sequence). CDR3 nucleotides: TGTGCCAGTAGTCCCCGACAGGGAACCTACACTGAAGCTTTCTTT. It yields the protein CASSPRQGTYTEAFF.

This clonotype was found a few times. This chain uses TRBV7-6 with TRBJ2-5, with D tentatively TRBD2 (7 bases). Germline CDR1 SGHVS, CDR2 FNYEAQ. V was pared by 4 bases and J by 5 bases, with 11 bases between. The CDR3 totals 13 residues. DNA of the CDR3: TGTGCCAGCAGCTCGGGGGGCCGGGAGACCCAGTACTTC. Amino acids: CASSSGGRETQYF.

The chain is built from TRBV5-8 and TRBJ1-6; TRBD1 agrees at 9 bases. From germline, CDR1 is SGHTS and CDR2 YDEGEE. The V and J ends lost 2 bases and 11 bases, in that order; junction bases with no gene match: 11. This CDR3 is built from 16 residues. The CDR3 sequence: CASSFTSGQGFTPLHF. The DNA of the CDR3 is TGTGCCAGCAGCTTTACCTCGGGACAGGGATTTACACCCCTCCACTTT.

The gene calls are TRBV3-1 and TRBJ2-2, with D perhaps matching TRBD1 or TRBD2 (5 bases each). Germline V lookup: CDR1 LGHDT, CDR2 YNNKEL (reference sequence). The CDR3 covers 20 residues. The germline V and J ends were trimmed by 2 bases and 6 bases, with 28 bases remaining between them. The CDR3 spells CASSQLRGRIDRTNAGELFF. The CDR3, as DNA: TGTGCCAGCAGCCAACTACGAGGGCGTATTGACAGAACAAACGCCGGGGAGCTGTTTTTT.

The chain carries TRBV7-8 and TRBJ1-1; maybe TRBD1 (5 bases). The CDR3 loop spans 17 amino acids. Trimming shortened V by 5 bases and J by 0 bases, and 19 bases separated the two germline ends. Germline V gives CDR1 SGHVS, CDR2 FQNEAQ. The CDR3 spells CASSPGTRRSMNTEAFF. The CDR3 DNA reads as TGTGCCAGCAGCCCAGGGACCCGACGCTCCATGAACACTGAAGCTTTCTTT.

J is TRBJ2-2 and V is TRBV28; 9 bases fit TRBD2. Trimming at V came to 3 bases and at J to 5 bases, leaving 10 bases not matched to a gene. The CDR3 is 17 amino acids. Germline values: CDR1 MDHEN, CDR2 SYDVKM. DNA of the CDR3: TGTGCCAGCAGTTTCATGGCGGGAGGGCCCGATACCGGGGAGCTGTTTTTT. Translation: CASSFMAGGPDTGELFF. Combining the CDR3 with reference TRBV28 and TRBJ2-2 gives the whole variable domain DVKVTQSSRYLVKRTGEKVFLECVQDMDHENMFWYRQDPGLGLRLIYFSYDVKMKEKGDIPEGYSVSREKKERFSLILESASTNQTSMYLCASSFMAGGPDTGELFFGEGSRLTVL.

J is TRBJ2-3 and V is TRBV7-9; D assignment may be TRBD1 or TRBD2 (6 bases each). This CDR3 is 16 amino acids long. Trimming removed 4 bases from V and 2 bases from J, with 16 bases in between. The germline V gene encodes CDR1 SEHNR and CDR2 FQNEAQ (reference sequence). As DNA, the CDR3 is TGTGCCAGCAGCTCAGGAACGGGGGCGCCCACAGATACGCAGTATTTT. It encodes CASSSGTGAPTDTQYF.